This TCR beta chain emerged from a study of Ad26.COV2.S vaccination and SARS-CoV-2 variants (dated by TCRdb to about 2021). At the level of the whole study: Donors in the vaccine arm were drawn from COV1001, a phase I-IIa trial of Ad26.COV2.S in healthy adults that was multicentre, randomized, double-blind and placebo-controlled. Dosing of Ad26.COV2.S was intramuscular, at either 5x10^10 or 1x10^11 viral particles, delivered as one shot or as two shots spaced 56 days apart. The specificity and breadth of SARS-CoV-2-reactive T cell receptors after Ad26.COV2.S vaccination were assessed by TCRbeta repertoire sequencing. A total of around 32 samples were included in the TCR-sequenced set, comprising 19 Ad26.COV2.S vaccine recipients, 5 placebo recipients and 8 SARS-CoV-2 convalescent individuals. Trial participants were randomized into five groups of five, in which low-dose or high-dose Ad26.COV2.S was given once or twice, or placebo was given on both occasions. Throughout the experiments and outcome assessment, investigators stayed blinded to trial group allocation. Here is what the overall study found, with its caveats: Ad26.COV2.S recipients had higher spike-specific TCR breadth than placebo recipients (P = 0.0014). It was noted by the authors that total T cell responses may have been underestimated by the TCR breadth and depth analyses. Non-spike TCR breadth was comparable between vaccine and placebo recipients, consistent with the vaccine containing only spike. After vaccination, spike-specific CD8+ and CD4+ T cell responses were reported to show substantial breadth. Comparing responses between vaccine doses or regimens was not something the study was powered to do.

Sample treatment or condition, as interpreted from the label and publication: roughly 19 received Ad26.COV2.S at low or high dose, single or two shots; about 5 received placebo; per-sample allocation not given. For vaccine and placebo recipients, the sequenced repertoires came from samples collected on day 63 after the first injection. Between 29 July and 7 August 2020, Cohort 1b enrolled 25 adults aged 18-55 years at one site in Boston, USA. Ad26.COV2.S was a replication-incompetent adenovirus type 26 vector expressing a prefusion-stabilized SARS-CoV-2 spike protein from the original Wuhan strain. TCRbeta CDR3 regions were sequenced with the immunoSEQ Assay. After extraction, genomic DNA underwent amplification by bias-controlled multiplex PCR, followed by high-throughput sequencing. The study's processing was this. To quantify the absolute abundance of every unique TCRbeta CDR3 region, sequences were collapsed and filtered. Usable DNA was measured by amplifying reference genes present in all nucleated cells, and TCRbeta template counts were normalized to that usable DNA to estimate T cell fraction. Repertoire TCRs were annotated as SARS-CoV-2-specific by exact matching of V gene, CDR3 amino acid sequence and J gene to a known reactive TCR set. The reference SARS-CoV-2 TCR set was derived from MIRA and filtered for enrichment in COVID-19-positive ImmuneCODE repertoires, a step that removed public or cross-reactive TCRs. Using the MIRA antigens, annotated TCRs were further analysed by specific ORF or by position within an ORF. Breadth was defined as annotated unique rearrangements over total unique productive rearrangements; depth was the summed frequency of those rearrangements. Two-sided Wilcoxon rank-sum tests were used to compare TCR breadth between groups. TCRdb holds this immuneACCESS table with in-frame rearrangements only. Some clones are missing; in checked studies, unresolved V genes explain under half, and the rest has no known cause. That table supplies the V and J calls and clone size; D and trimming were determined from the DNA. The sample yields about 680,000 clones; roughly 90% were counted once. The ten largest make up roughly 1.5% of the sample.

A remark on this clone: The target of this receptor is not known. Base qualities were left out, and no much larger clone turns up one base away.

The TCR sequence derives from a person aged 18-60 years who received the Ad26.COV2.S COVID-19 vaccine or a placebo. The specimen was peripheral blood, collected in a trial of Ad26.COV2.S vaccine versus placebo.

The nucleotides read TGTGCCAGCAGCTTTCAGACAGGAGTAGCCGGGGAGCTGTTTTTT. It translates to CASSFQTGVAGELFF. The sequence links TRBV5-6 to TRBJ2-2, with TRBD1 perhaps the D gene, on 6 matching bases. The trim is 2 bases for V and 6 bases for J, with a gap of 14 bases between the germline ends. From the cysteine through the phenylalanine, the CDR3 covers 15 amino acids. The retained sequence is limited to the CDR3, 45 bases, with the frame set at the first base. The germline V gene sets CDR1 to SGHDT and CDR2 to YYEEEE.